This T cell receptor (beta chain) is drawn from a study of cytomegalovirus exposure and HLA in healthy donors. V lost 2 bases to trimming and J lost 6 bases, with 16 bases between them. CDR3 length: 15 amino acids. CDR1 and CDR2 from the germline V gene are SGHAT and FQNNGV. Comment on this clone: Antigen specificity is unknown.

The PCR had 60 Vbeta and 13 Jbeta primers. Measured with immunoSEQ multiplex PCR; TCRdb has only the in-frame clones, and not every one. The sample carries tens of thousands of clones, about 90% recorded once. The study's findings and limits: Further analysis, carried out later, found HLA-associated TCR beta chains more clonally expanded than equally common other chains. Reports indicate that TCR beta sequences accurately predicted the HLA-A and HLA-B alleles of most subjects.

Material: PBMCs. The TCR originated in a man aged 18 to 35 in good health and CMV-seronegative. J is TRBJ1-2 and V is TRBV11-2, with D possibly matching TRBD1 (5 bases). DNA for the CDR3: TGTGCCAGCAGCTTACTTTCTGGGGCTGGCAATGGCTACACCTTC. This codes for CASSLLSGAGNGYTF.